These 20 T cell receptor beta chains were all obtained from the same sample, sequenced in a study of human CD8 memory T cell subsets. Libraries targeted TCR beta using 5' RACE with UMIs. TCRdb re-called the 5' RACE reads; one entry per CDR3 protein, DNA not given. Here the sample table reports about 10,000 distinct CDR3 sequences. The specimen sequenced was CD8+ T cells from PBMCs. These receptors came from a human donor in good health.

The chain joins TRBV3-1 to TRBJ2-3; TCRdb calls TRBD2, which cannot be checked without DNA. Germline CDR1 is LGHDT and CDR2 is YNNKEL (reference sequence). The CDR3 extends over 17 amino acids. The CDR3 here is CASSQDPSGISTDTQYF.

The CDR3 here is CSARRDPSYEQYF. The chain uses TRBV20-1 and TRBJ2-7; TCRdb picks TRBD1, but there is no DNA to check that call. CDR3 size: 13 residues. Germline CDR1 is DFQATT and CDR2 is SNEGSKA (reference sequence).

The rearrangement links TRBV2 to TRBJ2-1. The CDR3 is made up of 16 amino acids. Germline V gene sequence: CDR1 SNHLY, CDR2 FYNNEI. The CDR3 region is CASSNPVIPSYNEQFF.

V gene TRBV6-5 combines with J gene TRBJ2-2; the D call of TRBD2 rests on TCRdb alone, since no DNA is present to check it. Germline CDR1 and CDR2: MNHEY and SVGAGI. The CDR3 is made up of 15 amino acids. The CDR3 sequence is CASSYSSLAAGELFF.

The V call is TRBV28, the J call TRBJ2-5; there is no DNA to check the TCRdb D call of TRBD2. This CDR3 contains 12 residues. Germline V gene sequence: CDR1 MDHEN, CDR2 SYDVKM. The chain's CDR3 is CAIGTAEETQYF.

The V call is TRBV10-3, the J call TRBJ2-2; TCRdb proposes TRBD1, but this gene call is untestable without DNA. Germline V CDR1 and CDR2: ENHRY, SYGVKD. CDR3 size: 13 residues. CDR3 sequence: CAIPGQHTGELFF.

This clonotype is deemed medium-sized (0.01 to 0.1%) by its frequency. This rearrangement joins TRBV7-8 to TRBJ1-5; the TRBD1 assignment by TCRdb is unverifiable without DNA. Germline CDR1 and CDR2: SGHVS and FQNEAQ. The CDR3 spans 15 residues. CDR3 loop: CASSLDRDDNQPQHF. Full variable domain (remainder filled in from reference TRBV7-8 and TRBJ1-5): GAGVSQSPRYKVAKRGQDVALRCDPISGHVSLFWYQQALGQGPEFLTYFQNEAQLDKSGLPSDRFFAERPEGSVSTLKIQRTQQEDSAVYLCASSLDRDDNQPQHFGDGTRLSIL.

The V and J genes are TRBV12-3 or TRBV12-4 and TRBJ2-5; TCRdb calls TRBD2, which cannot be checked without DNA. This CDR3 is built from 14 residues. The CDR3 protein is CASSLRGGEETQYF.

The J gene is TRBJ2-5, the V gene TRBV12-3 or TRBV12-4; TCRdb designates TRBD2, a call that cannot be tested without DNA. The CDR3 has 14 amino acids. CDR3 amino acids: CASRPPGVRETQYF.

This chain connects TRBV5-6 to TRBJ2-5; TCRdb gives TRBD2 as the D gene, but with no DNA this cannot be confirmed. Germline CDR1 is SGHDT and CDR2 is YYEEEE. CDR3 size: 14 residues. CDR3: CASSRDSIQETQYF.

CDR3: CASKQGANTEAFF. The genes are TRBV19 and TRBJ1-1; TCRdb names TRBD1, which stays unverified in the absence of DNA. The CDR3 is made up of 13 amino acids. From germline, CDR1 is LNHDA and CDR2 SQIVND (reference sequence).

The chain employs TRBV13 and TRBJ2-2; there is no DNA to check the TCRdb D call of TRBD1. In germline, CDR1 is PRHDT, CDR2 FYEKMQ (reference sequence). The CDR3 has 13 residues. The CDR3 sequence is CASSSRGGGELFF.

In terms of frequency, this clonotype is medium-sized. The V call is TRBV7-8, the J call TRBJ1-1. Looked up from germline, CDR1 is SGHVS and CDR2 is FQNEAQ. The CDR3 is 20 amino acids. CDR3 residues: CASSERTGGTPVGRNTEAFF.

The chain carries TRBV10-3 and TRBJ1-1. CDR1 and CDR2 from the germline V gene are ENHRY and SYGVKD. This CDR3 is built from 12 residues. CDR3 sequence: CAISESAVEAFF.

The chain carries TRBV7-9 and TRBJ2-7; no DNA is available, so the TRBD2 call from TCRdb remains unchecked. The CDR3 sequence is 19 residues long. Germline-derived CDR1 and CDR2 are SEHNR and FQNEAQ (reference sequence). CDR3: CASTSTIAGGSSLDYEQYF.

This clonotype is labeled medium-sized (0.01 to 0.1%) based on frequency. This chain joins TRBV12-3 or TRBV12-4 and TRBJ2-7; the TRBD1 assignment by TCRdb is unverifiable without DNA. The CDR3 length is 14 residues. CDR3 in amino acids: CACRATGGGYEQYF.

Here the CDR3 reads CASSSTSLSSYEQYF. The rearrangement uses TRBV7-9 and TRBJ2-7; TCRdb designates TRBD2, a call that cannot be tested without DNA. CDR1 is SEHNR and CDR2 is FQNEAQ in the germline V gene (reference sequence). This CDR3 spans 15 amino acids.

Frequency places this clonotype as medium-sized. This rearrangement joins TRBV29-1 to TRBJ2-1; TCRdb lists TRBD1, though no DNA is available to test this call. Germline V gene lookup returns CDR1 SQVTM and CDR2 ANQGSEA. CDR3 length: 14 residues. CDR3 sequence: CSAAGAGVYNEQFF.

This clonotype shows up as medium-sized by frequency. The rearrangement joins TRBV12-3 or TRBV12-4 to TRBJ1-1; TCRdb selects TRBD1, and the lack of DNA leaves this call unchecked. This CDR3 comprises 12 residues. CDR3 in amino acids: CASSETGPEAFF.

This rearrangement joins TRBV5-1 to TRBJ2-1; TCRdb's D gene call, TRBD1, goes unchecked for lack of DNA. This CDR3 has 14 residues. The germline V gene has CDR1 SGHRS and CDR2 YFSETQ. The CDR3 region is CASSLVGKNNEQFF.